This T cell receptor (beta chain) was retrieved from a study of CD8 T cells in Susac syndrome. Sequencing of TCR beta drew on CD8+ and CD4+ T cells from blood. Controls comprised healthy donors matched for age and sex. Random hexamers were used to reverse transcribe an amount of roughly 0.45 to 1 ug RNA. With immunoSEQ multiplex PCR, TCR beta CDR3 was amplified across 54 Vbeta and 13 Jbeta. TCRdb used MiXCR to reprocess the immunoSEQ multiplex PCR reads, holding one entry per CDR3 protein. Of some 150,000 distinct CDR3 sequences in the sample, approximately 93% were seen once. Trimming removed 4 bases from V and 5 bases from J; junction bases left unmatched: 3. Germline V lookup: CDR1 MDHEN, CDR2 SYDVKM. CDR3 length equals 14 residues.

The origin of this receptor is a human donor in good health. The J gene is TRBJ2-5, the V gene TRBV28; TRBD2 matches 11 bases. The specimen sequenced was CD4+ T cells from PBMCs. CDR3: CASSSSSGRETQYF. CDR3 DNA sequence: TGTGCCAGCAGTTCTTCTAGCGGGAGGGAGACCCAGTACTTC.